This T cell receptor (beta chain) stems from a study of radiotherapy plus CTLA-4 blockade in lung cancer. Findings and limits, study-wide: The best prediction of response reportedly came from early blood T cell clone dynamics, with interferon-beta. Blood saw expansion of tumor-derived TCR clones after radiotherapy plus ipilimumab.

Germline V CDR1 and CDR2: LNHDA, SQIVND (reference sequence). The CDR3 consists of 18 residues. Unmatched junction bases numbered 6, after V lost 5 bases and J lost 0 bases. Comments on this clone: Its antigen remains unidentified.

Sequenced by immunoSEQ multiplex PCR; TCRdb stores in-frame clones only, minus some. The sample includes about 62,000 clones, around 77% of them seen just once. The material was peripheral blood, obtained from a patient treated with radiotherapy plus ipilimumab. The chain links TRBV19 to TRBJ2-1, with TRBD2 matching 14 bases. This receptor was taken from a human donor with non-small cell lung cancer who had a complete response to radiotherapy plus ipilimumab. CDR3 bases: TGTGCCAGTAGTCACGGACTAGCGGGAGGCCTCTCCTACAATGAGCAGTTCTTC. It specifies CASSHGLAGGLSYNEQFF.